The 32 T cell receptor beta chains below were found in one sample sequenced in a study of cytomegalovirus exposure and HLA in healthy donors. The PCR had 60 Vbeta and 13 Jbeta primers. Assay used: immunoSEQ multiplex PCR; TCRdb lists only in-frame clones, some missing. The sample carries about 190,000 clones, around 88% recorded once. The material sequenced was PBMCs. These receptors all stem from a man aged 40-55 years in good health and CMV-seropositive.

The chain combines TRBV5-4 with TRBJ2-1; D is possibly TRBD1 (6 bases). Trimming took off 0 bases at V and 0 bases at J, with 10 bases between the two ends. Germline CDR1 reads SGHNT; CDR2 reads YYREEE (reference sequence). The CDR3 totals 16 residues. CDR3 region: CASSLGGLSSYNEQFF. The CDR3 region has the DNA TGTGCCAGCAGCTTGGGGGGGCTGAGCTCCTACAATGAGCAGTTCTTC.

Here the CDR3 reads CASSLDLLGDSPLHF. The DNA for the CDR3 is TGTGCCAGCAGCCTAGACCTCCTCGGGGATTCACCCCTCCACTTT. The chain is built from TRBV7-9 and TRBJ1-6; D not certain. The CDR3 sequence is 15 residues long. The germline V gene has CDR1 SEHNR and CDR2 FQNEAQ (reference sequence). Trimming pared 5 bases from V and 8 bases from J, leaving 16 bases between.

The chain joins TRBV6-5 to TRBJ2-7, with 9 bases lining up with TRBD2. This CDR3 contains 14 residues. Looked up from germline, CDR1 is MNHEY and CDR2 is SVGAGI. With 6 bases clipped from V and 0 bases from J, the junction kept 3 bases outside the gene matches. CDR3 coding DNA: TGTGCCAGCAGCTTAGCGGGAGACTCCTACGAGCAGTACTTC. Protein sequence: CASSLAGDSYEQYF.

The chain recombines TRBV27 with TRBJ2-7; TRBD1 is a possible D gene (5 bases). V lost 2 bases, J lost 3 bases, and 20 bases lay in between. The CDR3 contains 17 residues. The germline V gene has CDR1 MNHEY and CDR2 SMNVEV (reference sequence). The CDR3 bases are TGTGCCAGCAGTTTAGGGGCGGAGCGACTGAATAGCTACGAGCAGTACTTC. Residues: CASSLGAERLNSYEQYF.

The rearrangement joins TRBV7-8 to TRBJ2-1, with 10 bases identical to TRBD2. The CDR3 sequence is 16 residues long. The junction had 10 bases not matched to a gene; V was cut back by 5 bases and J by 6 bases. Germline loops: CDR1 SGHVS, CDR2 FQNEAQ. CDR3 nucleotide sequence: TGTGCCAGCAGCCTTTTCCAGCGGGAGGGCCGCAATGAGCAGTTCTTC. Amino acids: CASSLFQREGRNEQFF.

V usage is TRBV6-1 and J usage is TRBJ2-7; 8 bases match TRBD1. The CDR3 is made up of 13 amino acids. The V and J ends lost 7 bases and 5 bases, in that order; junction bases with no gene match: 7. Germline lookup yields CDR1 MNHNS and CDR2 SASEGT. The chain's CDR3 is CASTRDRSHEQYF. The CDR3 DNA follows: TGTGCCAGCACCCGGGACAGGTCCCACGAGCAGTACTTC.

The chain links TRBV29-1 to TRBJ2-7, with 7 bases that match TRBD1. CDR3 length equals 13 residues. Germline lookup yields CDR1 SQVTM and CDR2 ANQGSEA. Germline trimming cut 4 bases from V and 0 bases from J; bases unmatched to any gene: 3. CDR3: CSVGDSSSYEQYF. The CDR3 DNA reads TGCAGCGTTGGGGACAGTAGCTCCTACGAGCAGTACTTC.

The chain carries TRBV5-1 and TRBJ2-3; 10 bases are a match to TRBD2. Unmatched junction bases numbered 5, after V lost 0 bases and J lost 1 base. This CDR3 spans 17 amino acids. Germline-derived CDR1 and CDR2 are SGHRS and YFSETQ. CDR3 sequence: CASSLGASGGRTDTQYF. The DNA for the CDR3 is TGCGCCAGCAGCTTGGGAGCTAGCGGGGGACGCACAGATACGCAGTATTTT.

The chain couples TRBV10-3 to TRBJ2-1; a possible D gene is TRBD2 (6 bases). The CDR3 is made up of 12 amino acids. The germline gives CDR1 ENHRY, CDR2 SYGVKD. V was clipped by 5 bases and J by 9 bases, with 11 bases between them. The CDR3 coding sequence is TGTGCCATCAGTCGGGACTTAAGTGAGCAGTTCTTC. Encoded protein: CAISRDLSEQFF.

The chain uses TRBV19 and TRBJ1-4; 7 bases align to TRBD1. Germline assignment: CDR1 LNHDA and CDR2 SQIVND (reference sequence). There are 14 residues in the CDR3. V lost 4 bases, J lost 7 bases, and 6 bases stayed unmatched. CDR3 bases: TGTGCCAGTAGTACCTACAGGGGAAGTGAAAAACTGTTTTTT. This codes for CASSTYRGSEKLFF.

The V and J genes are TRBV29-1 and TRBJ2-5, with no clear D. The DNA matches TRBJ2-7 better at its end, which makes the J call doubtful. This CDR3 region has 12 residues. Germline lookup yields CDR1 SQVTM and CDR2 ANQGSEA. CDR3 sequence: CSVGGFSNEQYF. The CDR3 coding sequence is TGCAGCGTTGGCGGTTTCTCGAACGAGCAGTACTTC.

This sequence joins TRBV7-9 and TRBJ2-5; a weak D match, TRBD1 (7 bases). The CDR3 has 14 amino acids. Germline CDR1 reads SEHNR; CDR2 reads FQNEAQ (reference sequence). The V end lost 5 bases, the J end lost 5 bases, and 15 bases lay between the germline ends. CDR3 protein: CASSRLQGRETQYF. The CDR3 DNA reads TGTGCCAGCAGCCGTCTACAGGGGAGGGAGACCCAGTACTTC.

CDR3 bases: TGTGCCAGCAGTTACAAGGCGGGTGAAACTGAAGCTTTCTTT. Translation: CASSYKAGETEAFF. The rearrangement uses TRBV6-5 and TRBJ1-1; D unresolved. There are 14 residues in the CDR3. With 2 bases removed from V and 5 bases from J, the gap between germline ends came to 12 bases. Germline loops: CDR1 MNHEY, CDR2 SVGAGI.

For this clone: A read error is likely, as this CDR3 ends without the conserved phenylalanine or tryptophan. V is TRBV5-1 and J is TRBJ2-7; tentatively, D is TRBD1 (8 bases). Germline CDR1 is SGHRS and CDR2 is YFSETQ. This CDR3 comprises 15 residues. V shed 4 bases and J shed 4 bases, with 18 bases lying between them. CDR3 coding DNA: TGCGCCAGCAGCCCCCTTACAGGGGGGGGTTACGAGCAGTACCTC. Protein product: CASSPLTGGGYEQYL.

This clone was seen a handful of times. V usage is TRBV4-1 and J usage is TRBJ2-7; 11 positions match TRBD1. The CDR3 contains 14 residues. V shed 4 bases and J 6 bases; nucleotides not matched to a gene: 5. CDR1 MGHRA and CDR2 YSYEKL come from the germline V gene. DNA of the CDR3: TGCGCCAGCAGCCTGGACAGGGGGCGCTTCGAGCAGTACTTC. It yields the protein CASSLDRGRFEQYF.

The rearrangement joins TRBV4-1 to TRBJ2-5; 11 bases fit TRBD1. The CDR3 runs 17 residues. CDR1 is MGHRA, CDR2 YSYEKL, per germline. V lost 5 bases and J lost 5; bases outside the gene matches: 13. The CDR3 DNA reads TGCGCCAGCAGCTTCGGACAGGGGGCGATTGCGAAGGAGACCCAGTACTTC. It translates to CASSFGQGAIAKETQYF.

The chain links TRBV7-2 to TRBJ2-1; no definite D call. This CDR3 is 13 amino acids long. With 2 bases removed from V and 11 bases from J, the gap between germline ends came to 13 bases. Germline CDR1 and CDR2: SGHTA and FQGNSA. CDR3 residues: CASSLQAGPQQFF. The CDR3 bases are TGTGCCAGCAGCTTACAGGCAGGCCCTCAGCAGTTCTTC.

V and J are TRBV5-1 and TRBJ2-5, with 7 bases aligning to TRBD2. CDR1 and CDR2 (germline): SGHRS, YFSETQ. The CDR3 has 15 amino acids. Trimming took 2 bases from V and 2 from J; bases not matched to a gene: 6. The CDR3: CASSFLGRGQETQYF. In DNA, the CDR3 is TGCGCCAGCAGCTTTTTGGGGAGGGGACAAGAGACCCAGTACTTC. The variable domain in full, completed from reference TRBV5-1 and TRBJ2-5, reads KAGVTQTPRYLIKTRGQQVTLSCSPISGHRSVSWYQQTPGQGLQFLFEYFSETQRNKGNFPGRFSGRQFSNSRSEMNVSTLELGDSALYLCASSFLGRGQETQYFGPGTRLLVL.

CDR3 nucleotide sequence: TGTGCCAGCAGTGAGTTGAGGACCCAGGGGGTGGAAGCTTTCTTT. Its translation: CASSELRTQGVEAFF. The J gene is TRBJ1-1, the V gene TRBV2; 7 nucleotides match TRBD1. CDR3 length: 15 residues. CDR1 and CDR2 from the germline V gene are SNHLY and FYNNEI. With 3 bases clipped from V and 8 bases from J, the junction kept 12 bases outside the gene matches. Together with reference TRBV2 and TRBJ1-1, the CDR3 gives the full variable domain: EPEVTQTPSHQVTQMGQEVILRCVPISNHLYFYWYRQILGQKVEFLVSFYNNEISEKSEIFDDQFSVERPDGSNFTLKIRSTKLEDSAMYFCASSELRTQGVEAFFGQGTRLTVV.

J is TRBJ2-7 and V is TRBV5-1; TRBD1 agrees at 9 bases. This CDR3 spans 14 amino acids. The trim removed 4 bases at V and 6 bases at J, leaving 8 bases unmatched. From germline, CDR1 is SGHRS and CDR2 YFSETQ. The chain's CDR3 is CASSTGTGFTEQYF. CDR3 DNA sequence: TGCGCCAGCAGCACCGGGACAGGGTTTACCGAGCAGTACTTC.

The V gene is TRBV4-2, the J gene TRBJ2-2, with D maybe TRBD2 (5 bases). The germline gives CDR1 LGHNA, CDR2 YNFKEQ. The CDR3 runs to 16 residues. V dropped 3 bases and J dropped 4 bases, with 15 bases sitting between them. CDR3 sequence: CASSQPRGRLTGELFF. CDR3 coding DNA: TGTGCCAGCAGCCAGCCCCGGGGTAGGCTCACCGGGGAGCTGTTTTTT.

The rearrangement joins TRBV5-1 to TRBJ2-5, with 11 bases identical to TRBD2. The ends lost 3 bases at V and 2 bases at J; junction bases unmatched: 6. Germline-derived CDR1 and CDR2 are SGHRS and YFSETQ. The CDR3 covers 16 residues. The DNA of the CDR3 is TGCGCCAGCAGCTCAGGGACTAGCGGAATACAAGAGACCCAGTACTTC. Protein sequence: CASSSGTSGIQETQYF.

The CDR3 protein is CAISEGGDTQYF. CDR3 nucleotide sequence: TGTGCCATCAGTGAGGGGGGGGATACGCAGTATTTT. J is TRBJ2-3 and V is TRBV10-3; weak D call: TRBD2 (6 bases). The CDR3 contains 12 residues. Trimming took off 2 bases at V and 6 bases at J, with 6 bases between the two ends. Germline CDR1 reads ENHRY; CDR2 reads SYGVKD.

The CDR3 protein is CASSNQGQRAQETQYF. The CDR3 DNA reads as TGTGCCAGCAGTAACCAGGGACAGCGGGCTCAAGAGACCCAGTACTTC. The gene calls are TRBV6-6 and TRBJ2-5; D is perhaps TRBD1 (7 bases). Trimming shortened V by 5 bases and J by 2 bases, and 18 bases separated the two germline ends. Germline-derived CDR1 and CDR2 are MNHNY and SVGAGI (reference sequence). This CDR3 region has 16 residues.

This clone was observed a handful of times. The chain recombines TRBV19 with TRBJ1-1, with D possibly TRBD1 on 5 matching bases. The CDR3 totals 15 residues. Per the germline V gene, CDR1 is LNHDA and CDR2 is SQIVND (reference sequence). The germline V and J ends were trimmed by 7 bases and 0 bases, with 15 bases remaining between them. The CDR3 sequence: CASIPGNFMNTEAFF. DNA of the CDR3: TGTGCCAGTATCCCAGGGAATTTCATGAACACTGAAGCTTTCTTT.

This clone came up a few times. DNA of the CDR3: TGTGCCAGTAGTACTATGACAGAAGCCAAAAACATTCAGTACTTC. Translation gives CASSTMTEAKNIQYF. The chain employs TRBV19 and TRBJ2-4; TRBD1 might be the D (5 bases). CDR1 and CDR2 (germline): LNHDA, SQIVND (reference sequence). V lost 4 bases, J lost 0 bases, and 10 bases lay in between. The CDR3 covers 15 residues.

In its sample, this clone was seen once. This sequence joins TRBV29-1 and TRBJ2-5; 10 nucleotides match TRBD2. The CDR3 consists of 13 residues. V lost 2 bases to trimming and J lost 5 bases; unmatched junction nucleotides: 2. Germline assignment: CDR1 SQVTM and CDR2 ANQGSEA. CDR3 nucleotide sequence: TGCAGCGTTGAACCACTAGCGGGGGAGACCCAGTACTTC. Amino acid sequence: CSVEPLAGETQYF.

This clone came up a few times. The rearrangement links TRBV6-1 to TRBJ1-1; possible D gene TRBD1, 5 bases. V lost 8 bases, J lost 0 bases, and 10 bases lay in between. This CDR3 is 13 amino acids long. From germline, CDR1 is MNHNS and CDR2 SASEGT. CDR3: CASGAQMNTEAFF. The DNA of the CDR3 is TGTGCCAGCGGGGCACAAATGAACACTGAAGCTTTCTTT.

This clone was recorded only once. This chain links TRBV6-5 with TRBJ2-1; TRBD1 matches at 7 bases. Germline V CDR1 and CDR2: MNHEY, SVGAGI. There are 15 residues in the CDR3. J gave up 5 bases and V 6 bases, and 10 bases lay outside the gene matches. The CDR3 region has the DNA TGTGCCAGCAGCTGGGACAGTAGTAAGGACAATGAGCAGTTCTTC. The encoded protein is CASSWDSSKDNEQFF.

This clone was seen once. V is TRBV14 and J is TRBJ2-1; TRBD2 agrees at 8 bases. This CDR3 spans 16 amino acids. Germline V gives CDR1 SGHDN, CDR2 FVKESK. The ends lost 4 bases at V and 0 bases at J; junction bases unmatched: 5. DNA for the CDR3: TGTGCCAGCAGCCCCCGGGGGGGGAGCTCCTACAATGAGCAGTTCTTC. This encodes CASSPRGGSSYNEQFF.

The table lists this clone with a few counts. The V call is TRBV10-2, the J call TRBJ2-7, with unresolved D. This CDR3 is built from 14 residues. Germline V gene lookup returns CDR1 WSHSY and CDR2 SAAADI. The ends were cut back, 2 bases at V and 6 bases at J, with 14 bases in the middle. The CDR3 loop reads CASSENALSSEQYF. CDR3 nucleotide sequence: TGCGCCAGCAGTGAGAACGCGTTATCGAGCGAGCAGTACTTC.

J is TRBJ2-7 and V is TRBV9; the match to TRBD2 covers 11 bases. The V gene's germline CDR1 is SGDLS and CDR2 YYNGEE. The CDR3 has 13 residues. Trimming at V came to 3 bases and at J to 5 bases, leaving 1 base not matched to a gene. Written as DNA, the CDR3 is TGTGCCAGCAGCGGGGGACTAGCGGACGAGCAGTACTTC. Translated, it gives CASSGGLADEQYF.